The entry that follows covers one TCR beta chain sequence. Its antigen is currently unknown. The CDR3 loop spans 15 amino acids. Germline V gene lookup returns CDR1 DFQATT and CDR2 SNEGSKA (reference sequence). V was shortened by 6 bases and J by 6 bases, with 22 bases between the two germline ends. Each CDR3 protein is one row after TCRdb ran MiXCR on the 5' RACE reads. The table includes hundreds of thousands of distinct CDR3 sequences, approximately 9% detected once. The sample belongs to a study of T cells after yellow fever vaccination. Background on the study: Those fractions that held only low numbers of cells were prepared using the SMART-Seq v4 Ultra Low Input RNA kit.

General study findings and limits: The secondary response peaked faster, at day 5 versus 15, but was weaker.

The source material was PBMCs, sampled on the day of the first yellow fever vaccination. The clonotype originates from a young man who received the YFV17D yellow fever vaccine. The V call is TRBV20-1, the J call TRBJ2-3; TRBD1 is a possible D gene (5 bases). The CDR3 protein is CSARGLTDYMDTQYF. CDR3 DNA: TGCAGTGCCCGAGGCCTGACAGATTATATGGATACGCAGTATTTT.